These T cell receptor beta chains were read from a single sample in a study of blood T cell repertoires in COVID-19. Here immunoSEQ multiplex PCR was the method, and the copy in TCRdb shows in-frame clones only, minus some. The sample carries about 73,000 clones, roughly 87% recorded once. The sample consisted of peripheral blood. These receptors originate from a man aged 80 or over with acute or convalescent COVID-19. The CDR3 runs from the conserved cysteine through the conserved F or W. The order of the fields is clone size, V gene, CDR3 length, J gene, D gene, CDR3 DNA, CDR3 protein. The D gene is left open where the match is weak. Size tells how often a clone was seen (once, few, many) or the class of an expanded clone, and some rows leave it out.

.	TRBV5-4	13	TRBJ2-5	.	TGTGCCAGCAGCTTGGACTCCCAAGAGACCCAGTACTTC	CASSLDSQETQYF
.	TRBV27	14	TRBJ2-7	TRBD2	TGTGCCAGCAGTTCCGCGGGGGGTCATAGGGAGCAGTACTTC	CASSSAGGHREQYF
once	TRBV29-1	14	TRBJ1-4	.	TGCAGCGCCGGGCCCTCCCCTGGGGCTGAAAAACTGTTTTTT	CSAGPSPGAEKLFF
.	TRBV2	15	TRBJ2-1	TRBD2	TGTGCCAGCAGTGAAGGACTAGCGGGACCTAATGAGCAGTTCTTC	CASSEGLAGPNEQFF
.	TRBV27	14	TRBJ1-1	TRBD1	TGTGCCAGCAGTCTCGGGACAGCGAACACTGAAGCTTTCTTT	CASSLGTANTEAFF
.	TRBV7-2	13	TRBJ2-3	TRBD2	TGTGCCAGCAGACCCACGGCCGCCGGGGGGAAGTATTTT	CASRPTAAGGKYF
.	TRBV6-5	13	TRBJ1-2	TRBD1	TGTGCCAGCAGGGCAGACAGGGGGCTTGGCTACACCTTC	CASRADRGLGYTF
.	TRBV18	13	TRBJ1-1	.	TGTGCCAGCTCACCAGCGGGAAACACTGAAGCTTTCTTT	CASSPAGNTEAFF
.	TRBV5-1	15	TRBJ1-1	TRBD1	TGCGCCAGCAGCTCCGGACAGGGTCGGAACACTGAAGCTTTCTTT	CASSSGQGRNTEAFF
.	TRBV5-1	14	TRBJ1-1	.	TGCGCCAGCAGAATGGCCCAGGGGCGGAATGAAGCTTTCTTT	CASRMAQGRNEAFF
.	TRBV28	15	TRBJ2-3	TRBD2	TGTGCCAGCAGTTTTCAGGGAGGGCACAGTGATACGCAGTATTTT	CASSFQGGHSDTQYF
.	TRBV18	16	TRBJ2-3	TRBD2	TGTGCCAGCTCACCCGGGACTAGCGGGAGCAGAGATACGCAGTATTTT	CASSPGTSGSRDTQYF
.	TRBV4-1	19	TRBJ1-4	.	TGCGCCAGCAGCCAAGATACCCTCGCATGGGAGGGGAAGAATGAAAAACTGTTTTTT	CASSQDTLAWEGKNEKLFF
.	TRBV12-5	13	TRBJ2-3	.	TGTGCTACCCGCAGAATTAGCACAGATACGCAGTATTTT	CATRRISTDTQYF
.	TRBV28	12	TRBJ1-2	TRBD1	TGTGCCGGGGGGACAGCTAACTATGGCTACACCTTC	CAGGTANYGYTF
.	TRBV5-4	14	TRBJ1-4	TRBD1	TGTGCCAGCAGCCCCGGGACAGCCAATGAAAAACTGTTTTTT	CASSPGTANEKLFF
.	TRBV11-3	13	TRBJ2-3	.	TGTGCCAGCAGCCCCAGTCCCGATTCTACGCAGTATTTT	CASSPSPDSTQYF
.	TRBV4-1	17	TRBJ2-7	TRBD2	TGCGCCAGCAGCCAAGATTGGTTAGCGGGCGCTTCCTACGAGCAGTACTTC	CASSQDWLAGASYEQYF
.	TRBV6-5	15	TRBJ2-3	TRBD1	TGTGCCAGCAGCCCCCCGGGACAGGGGGCAGATACGCAGTATTTT	CASSPPGQGADTQYF
.	TRBV7-2	16	TRBJ2-7	TRBD2	TGTGCCAGCAGTTCACCTCCTAGCGGATTCTCCTACGAGCAGTACTTC	CASSSPPSGFSYEQYF
.	TRBV5-8	13	TRBJ1-5	TRBD1	TGTGCCAGCAGCTCCCAGGGGGATCAGCCCCAGCATTTT	CASSSQGDQPQHF
.	TRBV5-5	17	TRBJ1-2	.	TGTGCCAGCAGCGAAGAACCTCGGGGACACCCTGGCTATGGCTACACCTTC	CASSEEPRGHPGYGYTF
once	TRBV27	15	TRBJ2-1	.	TGTGCCAGCAGTACTAGGTTAAGGTCCTACAATGAGCAGTTCTTC	CASSTRLRSYNEQFF
.	TRBV28	14	TRBJ1-1	TRBD1	TGTGCCAGCAGCTCGGGACAGGGAGACACTGAAGCTTTCTTT	CASSSGQGDTEAFF
.	TRBV11-2	14	TRBJ2-1	.	TGTGCCAGCAGCAGCGGAGGGGCGAATAATGAGCAGTTCTTC	CASSSGGANNEQFF
few	TRBV6-5	15	TRBJ1-1	TRBD1	TGTGCCAGCAGATCAGGGGGCGGAGATAGCACTGAAGCTTTCTTT	CASRSGGGDSTEAFF
.	TRBV5-1	13	TRBJ1-1	.	TGCGCCAGCAGCTGGACAGAAGACACTGAAGCTTTCTTT	CASSWTEDTEAFF
.	TRBV6-1	15	TRBJ2-7	.	TGTGCCAGCAGTGAACCCCTGACTAGTTACCACGAGCAGTACTTC	CASSEPLTSYHEQYF
.	TRBV2	14	TRBJ1-4	TRBD1	TGTGCCAGCAGTCCGGGACAGGGAGCAGAAAAACTGTTTTTT	CASSPGQGAEKLFF
.	TRBV11-3	13	TRBJ1-1	.	TGTGCCAGCAGCTTAAACAGGAACACTGAAGCTTTCTTT	CASSLNRNTEAFF
.	TRBV5-6	16	TRBJ1-5	.	TGTGCCAGCAGCACAGCCGGGACATATAGCAATCAGCCCCAGCATTTT	CASSTAGTYSNQPQHF
.	TRBV2	13	TRBJ1-5	TRBD1	TGTGCCAGCGGCGGGCAGGGGGGTCAGCCCCAGCATTTT	CASGGQGGQPQHF
.	TRBV27	15	TRBJ1-4	TRBD1	TGTGCCAGCAGGTCCAGCTGGACAGGGAATGAAAAACTGTTTTTT	CASRSSWTGNEKLFF
few	TRBV6-5	13	TRBJ2-3	.	TGTGCCAGCAGTCCCCAATCCCCCGATACGCAGTATTTT	CASSPQSPDTQYF
.	TRBV7-6	16	TRBJ2-2	TRBD1	TGTGCCAGCAGCCCTCGACAGGGTACGGACACCGGGGAGCTGTTTTTT	CASSPRQGTDTGELFF
.	TRBV19	14	TRBJ2-1	TRBD1	TGTGCCAGTAGTAGATCAGGGGGTTACAATGAGCAGTTCTTC	CASSRSGGYNEQFF
.	TRBV18	15	TRBJ2-2	.	TGTGCCAGCTCACCACCCGTTGCGGTTGCCGGGGAGCTGTTTTTT	CASSPPVAVAGELFF
few	TRBV19	15	TRBJ2-1	TRBD2	TGTGCCAGTAGTGCGACTAGCGGGAGCCTCAATGAGCAGTTCTTC	CASSATSGSLNEQFF
.	TRBV30	19	TRBJ1-2	TRBD1	TGTGCCTGGAGTGCGGGACAGGGGGCGGCAACGAATCAGAACTATGGCTACACCTTC	CAWSAGQGAATNQNYGYTF
.	TRBV19	15	TRBJ2-3	.	TGTGCCAGTAGTATAGGGCTCCTCAGCACAGATACGCAGTATTTT	CASSIGLLSTDTQYF
.	TRBV6-5	15	TRBJ1-1	.	TGTGCCAGCAGTTACCTAGAGGGTGTGAACACTGAAGCTTTCTTT	CASSYLEGVNTEAFF
once	TRBV29-1	16	TRBJ2-7	TRBD2	TGCAGCGTTGATTTCCGGTTCGGAGCGGGGGTTGAAAGAGGGTACTTC	CSVDFRFGAGVERGYF
once	TRBV5-1	15	TRBJ2-3	TRBD1	TGCGCCAGCAGCCCGGGACAGGGTTATACAGATACGCAGTATTTT	CASSPGQGYTDTQYF
.	TRBV2	14	TRBJ1-2	TRBD1	TGTGCCAGCAGTCCGGGACAGGGTCTAGGGGGCTACACCTTC	CASSPGQGLGGYTF
.	TRBV5-8	15	TRBJ1-1	TRBD1	TGTGCCAGCAGCTACAAGGACAGGGGGGGGACTGAAGCTTTCTTT	CASSYKDRGGTEAFF
.	TRBV30	15	TRBJ2-1	TRBD1	TGTGCCTGGAGGGCCGGACAGGGGACCTACAATGAGCAGTTCTTC	CAWRAGQGTYNEQFF
.	TRBV5-1	15	TRBJ2-2	TRBD2	TGCGCCAGCAGCTTAGCGGGAGAAGGGGCCGGGGAGCTGTTTTTT	CASSLAGEGAGELFF
.	TRBV7-9	14	TRBJ2-3	.	TGTGCCAGCAGCTTGGGCCTGAACACAGATACGCAGTATTTT	CASSLGLNTDTQYF
.	TRBV6-5	13	TRBJ1-2	.	TGTGCCAGCAGGGCAGAGCGGTATTATGGCTACACCTTC	CASRAERYYGYTF
.	TRBV30	12	TRBJ2-2	.	TGTGCCTCACCCAGGGGACCCGGGGAGCTGTTTTTT	CASPRGPGELFF
.	TRBV25-1	15	TRBJ1-1	TRBD1	TGTGCCAGCACATCCAGGGGACAGCTCAACACTGAAGCTTTCTTT	CASTSRGQLNTEAFF
few	TRBV19	13	TRBJ1-5	.	TGTGCCAGTAGTATTCAAAGCAATCAGCCCCAGCATTTT	CASSIQSNQPQHF
.	TRBV7-2	15	TRBJ1-2	TRBD1	TGTGCCAGCAGCTTGGGCGGGACAGCCCTTCATGGCTACACCTTC	CASSLGGTALHGYTF
.	TRBV7-6	14	TRBJ1-1	.	TGTGCCAGCAGCTTAAATCCAGGGTTCACTGAAGCTTTCTTT	CASSLNPGFTEAFF
.	TRBV2	14	TRBJ2-2	.	TGTGCCAGCAGTGGGACAGCGAACACCGGGGAGCTGTTTTTT	CASSGTANTGELFF
.	TRBV5-1	14	TRBJ2-7	.	TGCGCCAGCAGCAAAACAGGTTCAGGTTACGAGCAGTACTTC	CASSKTGSGYEQYF
.	TRBV20-1	15	TRBJ2-1	.	TGCAGTGCTAGTAAGAGGGCCGGGGTAGGAAATGAGCAGTTCTTC	CSASKRAGVGNEQFF
.	TRBV6-4	20	TRBJ1-5	TRBD1	TGTGCCAGCCGCTCGAGGGGTGGACAGGGGCCCCGATTCAGCAATCAGCCCCAGCATTTT	CASRSRGGQGPRFSNQPQHF
.	TRBV13	17	TRBJ1-1	.	TGTGCCAGCAGCTTAACCAAACGTATGACACCAAACACTGAAGCTTTCTTT	CASSLTKRMTPNTEAFF